The TCR beta chain under discussion was sequenced for a study of shared clonotypes between healthy human individuals. Overall study findings and caveats: Limitation of the genetic and exposure-history diversity represented came from the few donors. When naive CD4 clonotypes were compared across several donors, approximately 5% were shared. Sampling was confined to blood; repertoires within tissues likely differ. The study's rarefaction showed incomplete sorted-subset sequencing despite large depth.

As to this clone: The antigen remains unidentified.

Method: immunoSEQ multiplex PCR; TCRdb's copy keeps in-frame clones and lacks some. The sample lists more than 2,000,000 clones, just over 90% occurring once. Trimming left V 3 bases short and J 5 bases short, with 10 bases between. The length of the CDR3 is 13 residues. Per germline, CDR1 SNHLY and CDR2 FYNNEI. Sequencing was done on a sample of naive CD4+ T cells sorted from blood. Subset reported: CD45RA+ positively selected. The chain has TRBV2 and TRBJ2-5, with no clear D. The TCR originated in a man between 18 and 35 years old in good health. In DNA form, the CDR3 reads TGTGCCAGCAGTGAGGAAGTCAAGGAGACCCAGTACTTC. Protein: CASSEEVKETQYF. Looking up the rest from reference TRBV2 and TRBJ2-5 gives the full variable domain: EPEVTQTPSHQVTQMGQEVILRCVPISNHLYFYWYRQILGQKVEFLVSFYNNEISEKSEIFDDQFSVERPDGSNFTLKIRSTKLEDSAMYFCASSEEVKETQYFGPGTRLLVL.